These T cell receptor beta chains were read from a single sample in a study of blood T cell repertoires in COVID-19. Generated by immunoSEQ multiplex PCR, the TCRdb table keeps only in-frame clones and is missing some. Of 150,000 to 200,000 clones in the sample, over 70% are singletons; the top ten hold roughly 4.9%. Sample: PBMCs or T cells enriched from blood (not recorded which). These receptors came from a man aged 65 to 85 who had been exposed to COVID-19. Each CDR3 is given with its conserved first and last residue. A D gene is named only where the DNA matches it firmly. Part of the rows lack a size; the others show once, few, many or a class for expanded clones.

TRBV11-3	TRBJ2-2	NA	TRBD1	CASSPGRGLTGELFF	TGTGCCAGCAGCCCGGGCAGGGGGCTCACCGGGGAGCTGTTTTTT
TRBV25-1	TRBJ1-6	NA	NA	CASSDRTAWSLHF	TGTGCCAGCAGTGATCGGACAGCCTGGTCCCTCCACTTT
TRBV7-9	TRBJ1-2	NA	NA	CASSNSRTGYTF	TGTGCCAGCAGCAATTCGCGCACTGGCTACACCTTC
TRBV6-5	TRBJ1-1	NA	TRBD1	CASISTGGVTEAFF	TGTGCCAGCATCTCTACAGGGGGAGTCACTGAAGCTTTCTTT
TRBV7-9	TRBJ2-7	once	TRBD1	CATGLQGANEQYF	TGTGCCACGGGGCTACAGGGGGCCAACGAGCAGTACTTC
TRBV4-3	TRBJ1-5	NA	NA	CASSQARGNQPQHF	TGCGCCAGCAGCCAAGCCCGAGGCAATCAGCCCCAGCATTTT
TRBV7-2	TRBJ2-3	NA	TRBD2	CASSLGGLGGTDTQYF	TGTGCCAGCAGCTTAGGGGGACTAGGCGGCACAGATACGCAGTATTTT
TRBV4-1	TRBJ2-3	NA	TRBD2	CASSQDRADGRGTDTQYF	TGCGCCAGCAGCCAAGATCGCGCGGACGGGAGGGGCACAGATACGCAGTATTTT
TRBV4-1	TRBJ1-2	NA	TRBD1	CASSQDLGGREVGGYTF	TGCGCCAGCAGCCAAGATCTAGGGGGCAGGGAAGTAGGCGGCTACACCTTC
TRBV19	TRBJ1-1	NA	NA	CASSWIREGMNTEAFF	TGTGCCAGTAGTTGGATCAGGGAAGGGATGAACACTGAAGCTTTCTTT
TRBV5-4	TRBJ1-2	NA	NA	CASSLGGGGYGYTF	TGTGCCAGCAGCTTGGGAGGAGGAGGCTATGGCTACACCTTC
TRBV7-8	TRBJ2-1	NA	NA	CASSPLGRASYNEQFF	TGTGCCAGCAGCCCTCTCGGCAGGGCCAGCTACAATGAGCAGTTCTTC
TRBV18	TRBJ2-7	NA	NA	CASSLPGTPYEQYF	TGTGCCAGCTCACTTCCCGGGACACCCTACGAGCAGTACTTC
TRBV30	TRBJ1-6	NA	TRBD1	CAWRTGQWENSPLHF	TGTGCCTGGAGGACAGGGCAATGGGAAAATTCACCCCTCCACTTT
TRBV19	TRBJ1-4	NA	TRBD1	CASSMLGQTNEKLFF	TGTGCCAGTAGTATGTTGGGACAGACCAATGAAAAACTGTTTTTT